What follows are 24 T cell receptor beta chains derived from one specimen sequenced in a study of CD8+CD57+ T cells in acquired aplastic anemia. The TCR beta profiling, which covered VDJ combination and CDR3 sequence, was carried out using genomic DNA as the template. TCRdb analysed the reads with MiXCR anew, one entry per CDR3 protein. The sample includes 150,000 to 180,000 distinct CDR3 sequences, 52% seen only once; the top ten take 9.5% to 15%. Patients included in sequencing had previously demonstrated CD8+CD57+ cell expansion by flow cytometry. Sequenced input: sorted CD4+, CD8+, or CD8+CD57+ T cells (not recorded which) from PBMCs. These receptors were collected from a human donor with aplastic anemia.

Worth noting for this clonotype: Since a much larger clone is just one base distant, this may be a read error. The CDR3 DNA follows: TGTGCCACCGGGGGGACACAGACTAACTATGGCTACACCTTC. This gives the protein CATGGTQTNYGYTF. The chain recombines TRBV24-1 with TRBJ1-2, with D possibly being TRBD1 (6 bases). V shed 9 bases and J shed 0 bases, with 13 bases lying between them. The CDR3 has 14 residues. Germline CDR1 KGHDR, CDR2 SFDVKD.

The V gene is TRBV20-1, the J gene TRBJ2-7; 9 positions match TRBD1. The trim removed 5 bases at V and 5 bases at J, leaving 10 bases unmatched. Germline-derived CDR1 and CDR2 are DFQATT and SNEGSKA (reference sequence). This CDR3 contains 14 residues. The CDR3 coding sequence is TGCAGTGCTCCTTCGGACAGGGGTGGGGACGAGCAGTACTTC. This sequence encodes CSAPSDRGGDEQYF.

This chain links TRBV29-1 with TRBJ2-7, with D perhaps TRBD2 (5 bases). Trimming removed 4 bases from V and 9 bases from J, with 13 bases in between. Germline V CDR1 and CDR2: SQVTM, ANQGSEA. The CDR3 is 11 residues long. The CDR3 protein is CSVGGSRGQYF. CDR3 coding DNA: TGCAGCGTTGGGGGAAGCCGGGGGCAGTACTTC.

J is TRBJ1-6 and V is TRBV27; 8 bases line up with TRBD1. This CDR3 comprises 18 residues. V shed 2 bases, J shed 0 bases, and the junction held 6 bases outside the gene matches. Germline V gene sequence: CDR1 MNHEY, CDR2 SMNVEV (reference sequence). For the CDR3, the DNA is TGTGCCAGCAGTTTAGACGGACAGGGAAGCTCCTATAATTCACCCCTCCACTTT. Translating gives CASSLDGQGSSYNSPLHF.

The chain carries TRBV6-1 and TRBJ2-7; 9 positions agree with TRBD2. The junction had 3 bases not matched to a gene; V was cut back by 4 bases and J by 2 bases. The CDR3 consists of 14 residues. Germline loops: CDR1 MNHNS, CDR2 SASEGT. The CDR3 nucleotides read TGTGCCAGCAGTGCGGCTAGCGGGACCTACGAGCAGTACTTC. It encodes CASSAASGTYEQYF.

The V gene is TRBV28, the J gene TRBJ2-1, with 9 bases fitting TRBD2. Germline assignment: CDR1 MDHEN and CDR2 SYDVKM. The J segment lost 8 bases and the V segment lost 0 bases, leaving 8 bases of the junction unmatched. The CDR3 runs to 16 residues. In DNA form, the CDR3 reads TGTGCCAGCAGTTTATGGCGGGAGGGGACTCGGGATGAGCAGTTCTTC. It yields the protein CASSLWREGTRDEQFF.

Many counts were recorded for this clonotype. The rearrangement links TRBV20-1 to TRBJ1-5; no firm D call. Per the germline V gene, CDR1 is DFQATT and CDR2 is SNEGSKA (reference sequence). The germline V and J ends were trimmed by 5 bases and 0 bases, with 8 bases remaining between them. CDR3 length: 13 residues. CDR3 coding DNA: TGCAGTGCTTACGACGGTAGCAATCAGCCCCAGCATTTT. Translation: CSAYDGSNQPQHF.

The chain combines TRBV24-1 with TRBJ2-2, with D perhaps matching TRBD1 (6 bases). The CDR3 runs to 17 residues. Germline-derived CDR1 and CDR2 are KGHDR and SFDVKD. The V gene lost 1 base and the J gene lost 4 bases, with 15 bases spanning the gap. As DNA, the CDR3 is TGTGCCACCAGTGATTTAGTTCCAGGGGTTAGCACCGGGGAGCTGTTTTTT. This sequence encodes CATSDLVPGVSTGELFF.

The sample holds one count of this clonotype. The rearrangement joins TRBV19 to TRBJ2-3; D might be TRBD2 (6 bases). CDR1 is LNHDA, CDR2 SQIVND, per germline (reference sequence). CDR3 length equals 16 residues. Trimming removed 6 bases from V and 0 bases from J, with 16 bases in between. In DNA form, the CDR3 reads TGTGCCAGTAGGCTGGCTGGGCGGGGTAGCACAGATACGCAGTATTTT. It yields the protein CASRLAGRGSTDTQYF. The full variable domain, completed using reference TRBV19 and TRBJ2-3, is DGGITQSPKYLFRKEGQNVTLSCEQNLNHDAMYWYRQDPGQGLRLIYYSQIVNDFQKGDIAEGYSVSREKKESFPLTVTSAQKNPTAFYLCASRLAGRGSTDTQYFGPGTRLTVL.

The chain carries TRBV20-1 and TRBJ1-5; D is unresolved. V was shortened by 3 bases and J by 3 bases, with 15 bases between the two germline ends. The CDR3 is made up of 15 amino acids. The germline CDR1 and CDR2 sequences are DFQATT and SNEGSKA (reference sequence). The CDR3 loop is CSARVQVEDNQPQHF. The CDR3 nucleotides are TGCAGTGCTAGGGTCCAAGTGGAGGACAATCAGCCCCAGCATTTT.

There are many counts of this clonotype. The V gene is TRBV12-3 or TRBV12-4, the J gene TRBJ1-2; TRBD1 might be the D (5 bases). This CDR3 has 11 amino acids. Trimming removed 5 bases from V and 8 bases from J, with 9 bases in between. CDR3 loop: CASSPGGGYTF. The DNA of the CDR3 is TGTGCCAGCAGTCCCGGGGGGGGCTACACCTTC.

V usage is TRBV6-1 and J usage is TRBJ2-2; D possibly uses TRBD1 or TRBD2 (6 bases each). This CDR3 spans 16 amino acids. Germline lookup yields CDR1 MNHNS and CDR2 SASEGT. V gave up 1 base and J gave up 0 bases, with 9 bases separating them. CDR3 loop: CASSEGRGANTGELFF. In DNA, the CDR3 is TGTGCCAGCAGTGAAGGGAGGGGGGCGAACACCGGGGAGCTGTTTTTT.

This clonotype was seen a few times. The V call is TRBV20-1, the J call TRBJ1-2, with 8 bases matching TRBD1. The J segment lost 4 bases and the V segment lost 2 bases, leaving 9 bases of the junction unmatched. Per germline, CDR1 DFQATT and CDR2 SNEGSKA (reference sequence). This CDR3 has 15 residues. CDR3 residues: CSARKPGQVIYGYTF. The CDR3 nucleotides read TGCAGTGCTAGAAAGCCGGGACAGGTTATCTATGGCTACACCTTC.

V gene TRBV12-5 combines with J gene TRBJ2-5, with a weak D call TRBD1 (7 bases). This CDR3 contains 14 residues. The germline gives CDR1 LGHNT, CDR2 FRNRAP. Trimming pared 1 base from V and 5 bases from J, leaving 11 bases between. This chain's CDR3 is CASGLGTGGETQYF. In nucleotides, the CDR3 is TGTGCTAGTGGTTTGGGGACAGGAGGGGAGACCCAGTACTTC.

Only a few counts were recorded for this clonotype. V and J are TRBV29-1 and TRBJ2-7, with TRBD2 identical over 7 bases. J gave up 0 bases and V 0 bases, and 5 bases lay outside the gene matches. CDR1 is SQVTM and CDR2 is ANQGSEA in the germline V gene. The CDR3 extends over 15 amino acids. The CDR3 region has the DNA TGCAGCGTTGAAGATCCCAAGCGGGACTCCTACGAGCAGTACTTC. Amino acids: CSVEDPKRDSYEQYF.

This clonotype showed up many times. V is TRBV4-3 and J is TRBJ2-7, with D tentatively TRBD2 (5 bases). V dropped 2 bases and J dropped 4 bases, with 15 bases sitting between them. CDR1 is LGHNA, CDR2 YSLEER, per germline. CDR3 length: 15 amino acids. CDR3 nucleotides: TGCGCCAGCAGCCAACTTGCGGGTATCGCTTACGAGCAGTACTTC. Amino acid sequence: CASSQLAGIAYEQYF.

This clonotype was picked up many times. The chain uses TRBV19 and TRBJ2-7; 9 bases agree with TRBD2. The V gene end was trimmed by 8 bases and the J gene end by 5 bases; junction bases not matched to a gene: 16. From germline, CDR1 is LNHDA and CDR2 SQIVND (reference sequence). This CDR3 region has 16 residues. CDR3 amino acids: CASGELTAGGVNEQYF. As DNA, the CDR3 is TGTGCCAGTGGCGAGCTTACAGCGGGGGGCGTCAACGAGCAGTACTTC. The complete variable domain, with remaining parts taken from reference TRBV19 and TRBJ2-7, reads DGGITQSPKYLFRKEGQNVTLSCEQNLNHDAMYWYRQDPGQGLRLIYYSQIVNDFQKGDIAEGYSVSREKKESFPLTVTSAQKNPTAFYLCASGELTAGGVNEQYFGPGTRLTVT.

This sequence joins TRBV2 and TRBJ1-6, with D unclear. This CDR3 is built from 10 residues. V was pared by 2 bases and J by 15 bases, with 5 bases between. CDR1 and CDR2 from the germline V gene are SNHLY and FYNNEI. The CDR3 sequence is CASSERDLHF. As DNA, the CDR3 is TGTGCCAGCAGTGAAAGGGACCTCCACTTT.

The chain couples TRBV9 to TRBJ1-1; unclear D gene. The CDR3 runs 16 residues. Trimming shortened V by 0 bases and J by 4 bases, and 16 bases separated the two germline ends. The V gene's germline CDR1 is SGDLS and CDR2 YYNGEE. CDR3: CASSVGADTTTTEAFF. The CDR3 nucleotides are TGTGCCAGCAGCGTAGGGGCGGATACGACGACCACTGAAGCTTTCTTT. Full variable domain (outside the CDR3, taken from reference TRBV9 and TRBJ1-1): DSGVTQTPKHLITATGQRVTLRCSPRSGDLSVYWYQQSLDQGLQFLIQYYNGEERAKGNILERFSAQQFPDLHSELNLSSLELGDSALYFCASSVGADTTTTEAFFGQGTRLTVV.

This clonotype was counted ten times or more. CDR3 residues: CASSQGGSTLYEQYF. The CDR3 DNA reads TGTGCCAGCAGCCAAGGAGGATCGACCCTCTACGAGCAGTACTTC. The chain joins TRBV4-2 to TRBJ2-7; D call uncertain. V was pared by 1 base and J by 3 bases, with 13 bases between. Germline V gene data show CDR1 as LGHNA and CDR2 as YNFKEQ. The CDR3 sequence is 15 residues long.

This clonotype was detected a few times. V and J are TRBV5-1 and TRBJ2-3; 7 bases line up with TRBD1. V lost 1 base and J lost 3; bases outside the gene matches: 5. Germline assignment: CDR1 SGHRS and CDR2 YFSETQ. CDR3 size: 15 residues. CDR3 region: CASSLRGLGTDTQYF. Written as DNA, the CDR3 is TGCGCCAGCAGCTTGAGGGGGCTGGGAACAGATACGCAGTATTTT.

This clonotype was observed many times. The chain uses TRBV7-9 and TRBJ2-1; TRBD1 might be the D (5 bases). Germline CDR1 and CDR2: SEHNR and FQNEAQ (reference sequence). The CDR3 loop spans 15 amino acids. V was shortened by 5 bases and J by 6 bases, with 17 bases between the two germline ends. The CDR3 loop is CASSPPGFFGNEQFF. CDR3 coding DNA: TGTGCCAGCAGCCCTCCAGGGTTCTTTGGCAATGAGCAGTTCTTC.

The chain links TRBV19 to TRBJ2-7, with D tentatively TRBD1 (6 bases). Germline V CDR1 and CDR2: LNHDA, SQIVND (reference sequence). Between the trimmed V and J ends, which lost 9 bases and 5 bases, there was a span of 20 bases. The CDR3 has 14 amino acids. This CDR3 reads CASSTPSGVHEQYF. Here the CDR3 DNA reads TGTGCCAGCTCCACCCCCTCAGGGGTCCACGAGCAGTACTTC.

This clonotype was seen repeatedly, ten times or more. This chain uses TRBV20-1 with TRBJ2-3, with 7 bases matching TRBD1. The CDR3 sequence is 14 residues long. CDR1 DFQATT and CDR2 SNEGSKA come from the germline V gene (reference sequence). The V and J ends lost 2 bases and 4 bases, in that order; junction bases with no gene match: 6. CDR3 region: CSARLQGLSDTQYF. Here the CDR3 DNA reads TGCAGTGCTAGATTACAGGGGTTGTCAGATACGCAGTATTTT.